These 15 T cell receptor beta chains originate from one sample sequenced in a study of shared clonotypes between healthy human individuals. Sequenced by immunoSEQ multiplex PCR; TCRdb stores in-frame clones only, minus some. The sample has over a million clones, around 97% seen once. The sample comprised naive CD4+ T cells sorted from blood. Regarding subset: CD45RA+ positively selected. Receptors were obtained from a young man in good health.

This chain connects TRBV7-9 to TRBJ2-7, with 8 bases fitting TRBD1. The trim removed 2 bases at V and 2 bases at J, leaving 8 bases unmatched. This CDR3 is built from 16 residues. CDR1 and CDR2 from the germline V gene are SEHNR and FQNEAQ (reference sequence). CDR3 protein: CASSLTPDREPYEQYF. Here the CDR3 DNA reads TGTGCCAGCAGCTTAACACCGGACAGGGAACCCTACGAGCAGTACTTC.

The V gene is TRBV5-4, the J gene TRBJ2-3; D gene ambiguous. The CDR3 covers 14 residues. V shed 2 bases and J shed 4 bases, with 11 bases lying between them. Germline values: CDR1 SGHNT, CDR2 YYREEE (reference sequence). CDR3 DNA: TGTGCCAGCAGCTTCTTTGTGTCACCAGATACGCAGTATTTT. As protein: CASSFFVSPDTQYF.

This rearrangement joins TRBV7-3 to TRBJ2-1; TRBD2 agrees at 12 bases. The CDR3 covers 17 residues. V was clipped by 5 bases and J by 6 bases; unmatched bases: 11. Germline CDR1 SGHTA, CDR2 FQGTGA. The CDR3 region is CASSAHNGLAGTNEQFF. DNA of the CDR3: TGTGCCAGCAGCGCTCATAATGGACTAGCGGGAACCAATGAGCAGTTCTTC.

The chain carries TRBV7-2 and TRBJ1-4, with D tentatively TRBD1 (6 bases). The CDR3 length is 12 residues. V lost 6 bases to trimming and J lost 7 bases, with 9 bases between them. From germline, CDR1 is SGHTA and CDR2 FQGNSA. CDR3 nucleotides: TGTGCCAGCAGAAAGGGGGGTGAAAAACTGTTTTTT. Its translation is CASRKGGEKLFF.

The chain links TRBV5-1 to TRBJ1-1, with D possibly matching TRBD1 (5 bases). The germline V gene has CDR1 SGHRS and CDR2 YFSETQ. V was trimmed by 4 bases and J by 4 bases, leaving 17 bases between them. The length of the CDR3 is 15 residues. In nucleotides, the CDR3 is TGCGCCAGCAGCGACTACAAGGGAGGGACCACTGAAGCTTTCTTT. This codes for CASSDYKGGTTEAFF.

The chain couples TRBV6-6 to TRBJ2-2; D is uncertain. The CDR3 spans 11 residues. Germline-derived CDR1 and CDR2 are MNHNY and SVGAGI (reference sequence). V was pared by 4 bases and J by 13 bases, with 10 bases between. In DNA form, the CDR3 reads TGTGCCAGCAGTTTTTTACTAAGGCTGTTTTTT. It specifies CASSFLLRLFF.

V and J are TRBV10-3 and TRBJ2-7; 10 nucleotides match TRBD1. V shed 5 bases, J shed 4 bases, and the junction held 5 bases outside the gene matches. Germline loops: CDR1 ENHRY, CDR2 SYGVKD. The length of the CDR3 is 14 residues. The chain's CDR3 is CAISKPGQGYEQYF. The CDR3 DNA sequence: TGTGCCATCAGTAAGCCGGGACAGGGGTACGAGCAGTACTTC.

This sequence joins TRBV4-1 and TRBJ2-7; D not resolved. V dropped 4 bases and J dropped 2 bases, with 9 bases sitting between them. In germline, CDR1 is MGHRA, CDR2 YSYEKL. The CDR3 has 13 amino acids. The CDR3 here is CASSRDPTYEQYF. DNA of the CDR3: TGCGCCAGCAGCCGAGATCCCACCTACGAGCAGTACTTC.

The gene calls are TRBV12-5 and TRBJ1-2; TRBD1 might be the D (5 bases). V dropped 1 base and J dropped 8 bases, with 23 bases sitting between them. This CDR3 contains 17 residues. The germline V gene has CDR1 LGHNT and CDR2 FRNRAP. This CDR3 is CASGLGNPGTHGGGYTF. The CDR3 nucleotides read TGTGCTAGTGGTTTGGGAAACCCCGGGACCCACGGCGGCGGCTACACCTTC.

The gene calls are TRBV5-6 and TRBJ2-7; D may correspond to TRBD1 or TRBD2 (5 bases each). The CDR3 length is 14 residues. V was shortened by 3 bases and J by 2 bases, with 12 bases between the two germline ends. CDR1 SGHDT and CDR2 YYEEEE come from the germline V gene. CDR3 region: CASSSRGGAYEQYF. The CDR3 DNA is TGTGCCAGCAGCTCACGTGGGGGAGCCTACGAGCAGTACTTC.

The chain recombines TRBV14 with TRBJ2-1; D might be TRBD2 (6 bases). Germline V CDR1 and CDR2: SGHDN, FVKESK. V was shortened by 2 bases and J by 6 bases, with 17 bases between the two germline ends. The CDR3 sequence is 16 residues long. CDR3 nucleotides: TGTGCCAGCAGCCAACCCGGGACTCAAGCCCTCAATGAGCAGTTCTTC. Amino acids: CASSQPGTQALNEQFF.

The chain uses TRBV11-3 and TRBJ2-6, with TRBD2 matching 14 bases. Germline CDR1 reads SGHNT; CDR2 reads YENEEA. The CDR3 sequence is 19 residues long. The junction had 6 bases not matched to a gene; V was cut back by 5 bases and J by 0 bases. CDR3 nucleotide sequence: TGTGCCAGCAGCAGCCCGGGACTAGCGGGAGACTCTGGGGCCAACGTCCTGACTTTC. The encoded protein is CASSSPGLAGDSGANVLTF.

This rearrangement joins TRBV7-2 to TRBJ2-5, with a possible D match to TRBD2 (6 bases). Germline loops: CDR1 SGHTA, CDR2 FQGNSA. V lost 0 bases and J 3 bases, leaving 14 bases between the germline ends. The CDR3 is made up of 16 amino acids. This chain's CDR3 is CASSLAITGAKETQYF. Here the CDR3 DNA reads TGTGCCAGCAGCTTAGCTATTACGGGAGCAAAAGAGACCCAGTACTTC. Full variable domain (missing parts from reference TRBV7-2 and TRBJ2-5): GAGVSQSPSNKVTEKGKDVELRCDPISGHTALYWYRQSLGQGLEFLIYFQGNSAPDKSGLPSDRFSAERTGGSVSTLTIQRTQQEDSAVYLCASSLAITGAKETQYFGPGTRLLVL.

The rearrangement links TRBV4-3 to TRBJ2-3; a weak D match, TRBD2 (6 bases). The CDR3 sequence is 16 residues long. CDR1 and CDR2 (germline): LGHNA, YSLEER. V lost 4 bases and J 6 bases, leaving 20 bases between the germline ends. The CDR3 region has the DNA TGCGCCAGCAGCCGGCGGGACCCACGGATTGGGGATACGCAGTATTTT. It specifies CASSRRDPRIGDTQYF.

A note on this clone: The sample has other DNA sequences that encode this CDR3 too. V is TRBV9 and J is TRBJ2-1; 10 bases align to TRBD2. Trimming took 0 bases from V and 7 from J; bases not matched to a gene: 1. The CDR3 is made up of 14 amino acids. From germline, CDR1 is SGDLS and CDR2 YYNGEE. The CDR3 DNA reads TGTGCCAGCAGCGTAGTGACTAGCGGGAATGAGCAGTTCTTC. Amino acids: CASSVVTSGNEQFF.